These T cell receptor beta chains were read from a single sample in a study of blood T cell repertoires in COVID-19. The repertoire was sequenced with immunoSEQ multiplex PCR; TCRdb's copy has only in-frame clones and lacks some. The data show around 250,000 clones, with more than 65% seen just once and around 3.5% held by the top ten. Sequences were obtained from PBMCs or T cells enriched from blood (not recorded which). These receptors were obtained from a man between 50 and 59 years old who had recovered from COVID-19. CDR3s include the opening cysteine and the closing phenylalanine or tryptophan. D genes are given only for firm matches. Expanded clones get a size class; other rows say once, few or many, or leave the size out.

cdr3_aa cdr3_nt clone_size v_call d_call cdr3_length j_call
CASSFGVAENIQYF TGTGCCAGCAGCTTTGGTGTAGCGGAAAACATTCAGTACTTC NA TRBV11-1 NA 14 TRBJ2-4
CASSGWGQGNSPLHF TGTGCCAGCAGCGGTTGGGGCCAGGGGAATTCACCCCTCCACTTT NA TRBV7-9 NA 15 TRBJ1-6
CASSSGTRDRNGYTF TGTGCCAGCAGTTCCGGTACCCGGGACAGAAATGGCTACACCTTC NA TRBV27 TRBD1 15 TRBJ1-2
CASSPGSLAVKETQYF TGTGCCAGCAGCCCCGGGAGCCTAGCGGTAAAAGAGACCCAGTACTTC NA TRBV3-1/TRBV3-2 TRBD2 16 TRBJ2-5
CASSLVQQSSYGYTF TGCGCCAGCAGCTTGGTGCAACAATCTTCTTATGGCTACACCTTC NA TRBV5-1 NA 15 TRBJ1-2
CASTRYRGGLEDTQYF TGTGCCAGCACTCGGTATCGGGGGGGGCTAGAAGATACGCAGTATTTT once TRBV3-1/TRBV3-2 TRBD2 16 TRBJ2-3
CAISESPFGTGPAEQYF TGTGCCATCAGTGAGTCCCCTTTCGGGACAGGGCCCGCCGAGCAGTACTTC NA TRBV10-3 TRBD1 17 TRBJ2-7
CASSGSRGTARRGYTF TGCGCCAGCAGCGGCTCCCGGGGGACAGCTCGGCGTGGCTACACCTTC NA TRBV5-1 TRBD1 16 TRBJ1-2
CASSPRGGASTGELFF TGTGCCAGCAGCCCCCGGGGGGGGGCAAGCACCGGGGAGCTGTTTTTT once TRBV7-3 TRBD2 16 TRBJ2-2
CAITRDSTSGQYF TGTGCCATCACCCGGGACAGCACCAGCGGGCAGTACTTC NA TRBV10-3 TRBD1 13 TRBJ2-7
CASSLGPSRGETQYF TGTGCCAGCAGCTTAGGCCCGTCGCGGGGGGAGACCCAGTACTTC few TRBV7-6 TRBD2 15 TRBJ2-5
CASSQVSRGSYEQYF TGTGCCAGCAGCCAAGTATCCAGGGGCTCCTACGAGCAGTACTTC NA TRBV3-1/TRBV3-2 NA 15 TRBJ2-7
CASTTGQRNTIYF TGTGCCAGTACAACGGGACAGAGAAACACCATATATTTT once TRBV19 TRBD1 13 TRBJ1-3
CASSPTGTVNQPQHF TGTGCCAGCAGCCCCACCGGGACAGTCAATCAGCCCCAGCATTTT NA TRBV7-2 TRBD1 15 TRBJ1-5
CAISDSRQTIWYEQYF TGTGCCATCAGTGACAGTCGACAGACCATCTGGTACGAGCAGTACTTC NA TRBV10-3 NA 16 TRBJ2-7
CASSLSGGTGPQHF TGTGCCAGCAGTCTGAGTGGCGGGACCGGGCCCCAGCATTTT NA TRBV28 NA 14 TRBJ1-5
CAGGGQANQPQHF TGTGCCGGAGGGGGACAGGCCAATCAGCCCCAGCATTTT few TRBV6-5 TRBD1 13 TRBJ1-5
CASSSKGARGYTF TGTGCCAGCAGTTCTAAGGGGGCAAGGGGCTACACCTTC NA TRBV27 TRBD1 13 TRBJ1-2
CASSRTSGSYEQYF TGTGCCAGCAGTCGGACTAGCGGGAGCTACGAGCAGTACTTC NA TRBV27 TRBD2 14 TRBJ2-7
CASSSRTGSGELFF TGCGCCAGCAGCTCAAGGACAGGGTCCGGGGAGCTGTTTTTT NA TRBV5-1 TRBD1 14 TRBJ2-2
CASSPDWSSYNEQFF TGTGCCAGCAGCCCGGACTGGAGCTCCTACAATGAGCAGTTCTTC NA TRBV7-2 NA 15 TRBJ2-1
CASSPNVIAGGPLAYNEQFF TGTGCCAGCAGCCCAAATGTGATAGCGGGGGGGCCTTTAGCGTACAATGAGCAGTTCTTC NA TRBV4-2 TRBD2 20 TRBJ2-1
CAWRRGGDTGELFF TGTGCCTGGAGAAGGGGGGGCGACACCGGGGAGCTGTTTTTT NA TRBV30 NA 14 TRBJ2-2
CATRQLNTGELFF TGTGCCACCAGACAGCTTAACACCGGGGAGCTGTTTTTT NA TRBV24-1 NA 13 TRBJ2-2
CASSRDRTTNEKLFF TGTGCCAGCAGCCGGGACAGGACAACTAATGAAAAACTGTTTTTT NA TRBV3-1/TRBV3-2 TRBD1 15 TRBJ1-4
CASSTSGIIYEQYF TGTGCCAGCAGTACTAGCGGGATAATCTACGAGCAGTACTTC NA TRBV6-5 TRBD2 14 TRBJ2-7
CASSLARGINEKLFF TGCGCCAGCAGCTTGGCAAGGGGAATTAATGAAAAACTGTTTTTT NA TRBV5-1 NA 15 TRBJ1-4
CASSLLGRTSAYEQYF TGTGCCAGCAGCTTACTCGGTCGGACTAGCGCATACGAGCAGTACTTC NA TRBV7-2 TRBD2 16 TRBJ2-7
CASSFPGHSNGYTF TGTGCCAGCAGCTTCCCCGGACACTCCAATGGCTACACCTTC NA TRBV5-6 NA 14 TRBJ1-2
CASSQGQGMGGYTF TGTGCCAGCAGCCAAGGCCAGGGGATGGGTGGCTACACCTTC NA TRBV3-1/TRBV3-2 NA 14 TRBJ1-2
CASGLVRGGGQTYEQYF TGTGCTAGTGGTTTGGTTCGCGGAGGGGGCCAAACCTACGAGCAGTACTTC NA TRBV12-5 NA 17 TRBJ2-7